This TCR beta chain was obtained from a study of T-cell reconstitution after alpha-beta-depleted transplantation in children listed by TCRdb under 2016. Background on the whole study: Using TCR repertoire profiling, the study quantitatively followed how T-cell immune reconstitution unfolded in children after TCRalphabeta/CD19-depleted allogeneic hematopoietic cell transplantation.

Trimming removed 6 bases from V and 5 bases from J; the gene matches leave 7 bases unexplained. Via the germline V gene, CDR1 is SGHTA and CDR2 FQGNSA. The CDR3 covers 15 residues, taking in both the cysteine and the phenylalanine. Here the CDR3 DNA is all that survives: 45 bases in frame from base 1. According to the study, the label for this sample's treatment or condition signals: allogeneic hematopoietic cell transplantation with graft depleted of TCRalphabeta T cells and CD19 B cells. TCRalphabeta/CD19-depleted allogeneic hematopoietic cell grafts were given to the transplant recipients, all of whom were children. This clonotype was seen ten or more times. Its antigen target is currently unknown. It has no much larger one-base neighbor in the sample; base qualities were not kept. The library relied on PCR. The sequencing machine was an Illumina HiSeq 2500. Molecular barcoding was employed in the preparation of TCR libraries, with unique molecular identifiers being used to normalize TCRbeta repertoire quantification. The raw public reads went through TCRdb reprocessing: fastp at Q25, MiXCR clone calling, in-frame beta chains kept. Every entry covers one CDR3 protein and lists the most common genes and DNA from its rows. The sample table shows 6,200 or so distinct CDR3 sequences, and around 15% are seen once. The top ten clones comprise 6% of the sample.

Broad study findings and their caveats: The apparently early recovery of alphabetaT-cell counts about two months after transplant reportedly depended on only several hundred rapidly expanded clones that came from non-depleted graft cells. Over the following months the frequencies of hyperexpanded clones went down, and after one year T-cell counts and TCRbeta diversity were mostly credited to newly produced T cells. In some patients, high TCRbeta diversity at day 60 was attributed to recipient T cells and intrathymic progenitors that had survived conditioning.

This TCR came from a boy between 10 and 17 years old with acute lymphoblastic leukemia, due to receive a stem cell transplant. The material sequenced was PBMCs, taken before TCRalphabeta/CD19-depleted stem cell transplant. The chain joins TRBV7-2 to TRBJ2-1, with 10 bases matching TRBD2. The bases read TGTGCCAGCAGAAAAGCGGGAGGGGCCCACAATGAGCAGTTCTTC. This gives the protein CASRKAGGAHNEQFF. With the rest looked up from the reference TRBV7-2 and TRBJ2-1 genes rather than sequenced, the full variable domain is GAGVSQSPSNKVTEKGKDVELRCDPISGHTALYWYRQSLGQGLEFLIYFQGNSAPDKSGLPSDRFSAERTGGSVSTLTIQRTQQEDSAVYLCASRKAGGAHNEQFFGPGTRLTVL.